This TCR beta chain was identified in a study of shared clonotypes between healthy human individuals. The investigators split CD4+ cells into a CD45RA+ naive subset and a CD45RA-negative memory subset. Sequencing was performed with immunoSEQ multiplex PCR; in TCRdb, only in-frame clones are kept and a portion is missing. The sample has around 2.1 million clones, roughly 95% seen once. Findings and caveats of the study: Generation probabilities of non-shared clonotypes were lower (relative to those shared by all four donors). Between a handful of donors, naive CD4 clonotypes were shared at a level of about 5%.

The CDR3 totals 15 residues. J was trimmed by 2 bases and V by 1 base; bases with no gene match: 4. The germline gives CDR1 MGHRA, CDR2 YSYEKL. Notes on this clone: Its antigen is currently unknown. Within the sample, other DNA sequences also encode this same CDR3.

The rearrangement links TRBV4-1 to TRBJ1-1; 7 positions match TRBD1. The TCR originated in a man aged 18 to 29 in good health. The sample was naive CD4+ T cells sorted from blood. Subset denoted: CD45RA+ positively selected. The CDR3 nucleotides read TGCGCCAGCAGCCAAGGTAACAGGGGAAACACTGAAGCTTTCTTT. It translates to CASSQGNRGNTEAFF.